Listed here are 3 T cell receptor beta chains from one sample, sequenced in a study of blood T cell repertoires in COVID-19. Repertoires were generated with immunoSEQ multiplex PCR, while TCRdb's copy carries only in-frame clones and drops some. The sample contains approximately 290,000 clones, approximately 89% of which appear only once. Sequenced material: peripheral blood. These receptors were obtained from a woman aged 25 to 45 with COVID-19, enrolled during active disease.

V usage is TRBV2 and J usage is TRBJ2-7; 10 bases match TRBD2. V trimming: 9 bases; J trimming: 5 bases; junction bases outside the gene matches: 7. CDR3 length: 13 amino acids. Germline V CDR1 and CDR2: SNHLY, FYNNEI. The CDR3 protein is CASVSGGPDEQYF. The CDR3 DNA is TGTGCCAGTGTTAGCGGGGGGCCCGACGAGCAGTACTTC. The full variable domain, with the rest looked up from reference TRBV2 and TRBJ2-7, is EPEVTQTPSHQVTQMGQEVILRCVPISNHLYFYWYRQILGQKVEFLVSFYNNEISEKSEIFDDQFSVERPDGSNFTLKIRSTKLEDSAMYFCASVSGGPDEQYFGPGTRLTVT.

The chain is built from TRBV7-2 and TRBJ1-2; the D is unclear. Germline values: CDR1 SGHTA, CDR2 FQGNSA. The CDR3 consists of 17 residues. Trimming took off 5 bases at V and 8 bases at J, with 27 bases between the two ends. CDR3 loop: CASSPSREGPPLEGYTF. The CDR3 nucleotides are TGTGCCAGCAGCCCCTCAAGGGAGGGCCCTCCGTTGGAAGGCTACACCTTC.

The chain links TRBV24-1 to TRBJ2-5; D remains unclear. V shed 3 bases and J shed 2 bases, with 15 bases lying between them. The V gene's germline CDR1 is KGHDR and CDR2 SFDVKD. The CDR3 consists of 16 residues. For the CDR3, the DNA is TGTGCCACCAGTGATCCCCTGGAAGAGGCACAAGAGACCCAGTACTTC. Protein product: CATSDPLEEAQETQYF.